This is a list of T cell receptor beta chains from one sample in a study of blood T cells in healthy people across ages. TCRdb used MiXCR to reprocess the 5' RACE reads, holding one entry per CDR3 protein. Altogether some 1.5 million distinct CDR3 sequences are present, 40% to 45% being singletons, with the ten largest covering just over 4%. Sequences were obtained from blood. These receptors were taken from a woman aged 18-29 years in good health. Both conserved end residues are part of each CDR3. A D gene is named only where the DNA matches it firmly. Not all rows give a size; the values are once, few, many and, for expanded clones, a class.

clone_size j_call d_call v_call cdr3_nt cdr3_aa
. TRBJ1-5 TRBD1 TRBV6-5 TGTGCCAGCAGGTCTTTGGGACAGGGAGGCAATCAGCCCCAGCATTTT CASRSLGQGGNQPQHF
. TRBJ2-1 TRBD2 TRBV20-1 TGCAGTGCTGATTCCCCAGCGGGAAGCTCCTACAATGAGCAGTTCTTC CSADSPAGSSYNEQFF
. TRBJ2-7 TRBD1 TRBV5-4 TGTGCCAGCAGCTTCTCCGGGACAGGGCGCGAGCAGTACTTC CASSFSGTGREQYF
. TRBJ2-5 . TRBV20-1 TGCAGTGCCGCCGCCAGACGGATCCAAGAGACCCAGTACTTC CSAAARRIQETQYF
. TRBJ1-6 TRBD1 TRBV7-2 TGTGCCAGCAGCCCGTGGACAGGTCTCGATAATGCACCCCTCCACTTT CASSPWTGLDNAPLHF
. TRBJ2-7 TRBD1 TRBV6-6 TGTGCCAGCAGTCCTTCCGGGACAGGGAACGAGCAGTACTTC CASSPSGTGNEQYF
. TRBJ2-2 TRBD2 TRBV5-1 TGCGCCAGCAGCTTGGCCCACAGCGGGGTAGCCGGGGAGCTGTTTTTT CASSLAHSGVAGELFF
. TRBJ2-2 . TRBV6-2/TRBV6-3 TGTGCCAGCAGTATTAGCGGGGAGCTGTTTTTT CASSISGELFF
. TRBJ2-3 . TRBV15 TGTGCCACCAGCAGAGATGCCCCCAACACAGATACGCAGTATTTT CATSRDAPNTDTQYF
. TRBJ1-6 TRBD1 TRBV4-2 TGTGCCAGCAGCCAAGAACCGGGAAGGGGGCGTAATTCACCCCTCCACTTT CASSQEPGRGRNSPLHF
. TRBJ1-4 TRBD1 TRBV6-5 TGTGCCAGCAGTTACTCGTCGACAGGGAGACTTGAAAAACTGTTTTTT CASSYSSTGRLEKLFF
once TRBJ2-4 . TRBV7-3 TGTGCCAGCAGCTTAGGATCGACGGTGGCGCTAGCCAAAAACATTCAGTACTTC CASSLGSTVALAKNIQYF
few TRBJ2-1 TRBD2 TRBV20-1 TGCAGTGCTAGAGACCCGACTAGCGGGAGGCGCAATGAGCAGTTCTTC CSARDPTSGRRNEQFF
once TRBJ1-1 . TRBV10-3 TGTGCCATCAGTGAGTCTTCTGGGGCAGGAAGAGCTTTCTTT CAISESSGAGRAFF
few TRBJ2-1 . TRBV7-9 TGTGCCAGTTTGGGCGGTGAGCAGTTCTTC CASLGGEQFF
. TRBJ2-7 TRBD1 TRBV4-1 TGCGCCAGCAGCCAAGAAGTTGGACAGGGGTACGAGCAGTACTTC CASSQEVGQGYEQYF
few TRBJ2-1 TRBD2 TRBV20-1 TGCAGTGCTAGACGACTAGCGGGGGCCCTTCGGAATGAGCAGTTCTTC CSARRLAGALRNEQFF
many TRBJ2-7 TRBD2 TRBV28 TGTGCCAGCAGTTACCGGACTAGCGGTACCTACGAGCAGTACTTC CASSYRTSGTYEQYF
few TRBJ2-4 . TRBV27 TGTGCCAGCAGCGACGGGACAAGGGGATACTTAGCCAAAAACATTCAGTACTTC CASSDGTRGYLAKNIQYF
few TRBJ1-2 TRBD1 TRBV10-3 TGTGCCCGACAAGGGCAGGGGGCGCAGTACTATGGCTACACCTTC CARQGQGAQYYGYTF
. TRBJ2-3 . TRBV11-2 TGTGCCAGCAGCTTCATCCAAGCTTCACGGATGGATACGCAGTATTTT CASSFIQASRMDTQYF
few TRBJ1-1 . TRBV7-2 TGTGCCAGCAGCTTAGTTCGGGATCGGGAAGCTTTCTTT CASSLVRDREAFF
. TRBJ2-1 . TRBV28 TGTGCCAGCAAGGAAGACGGGAATGAGCAGTTCTTC CASKEDGNEQFF
. TRBJ2-1 . TRBV20-1 TGCAGCTCCACAGGGGAGGGCTACAATGGGCAGTTCTTC CSSTGEGYNGQFF
. TRBJ1-4 . TRBV7-2 TGTGCCAGCAGCCGCAGCGATGAAAAACTGTTTTTT CASSRSDEKLFF
. TRBJ2-3 . TRBV20-1 TGCAGTGCTAGGGGCCGCCCGGGAGATACGCAGTATTTT CSARGRPGDTQYF
. TRBJ1-2 . TRBV30 TGTGCCTGGAGGGATAGTAATGGCTACACCTTC CAWRDSNGYTF